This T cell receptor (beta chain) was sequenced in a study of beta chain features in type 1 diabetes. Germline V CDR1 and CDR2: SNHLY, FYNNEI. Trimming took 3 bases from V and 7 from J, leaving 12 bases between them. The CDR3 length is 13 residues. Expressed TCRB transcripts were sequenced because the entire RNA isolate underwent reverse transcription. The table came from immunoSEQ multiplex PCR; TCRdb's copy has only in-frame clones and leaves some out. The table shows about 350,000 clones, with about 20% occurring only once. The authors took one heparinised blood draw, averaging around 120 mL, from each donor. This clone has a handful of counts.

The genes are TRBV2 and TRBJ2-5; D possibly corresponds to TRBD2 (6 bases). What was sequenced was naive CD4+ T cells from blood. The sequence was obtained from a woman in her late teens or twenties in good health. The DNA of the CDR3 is TGTGCCAGCAGTGAGGGGAGGCAGGGGACCCAGTACTTC. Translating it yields CASSEGRQGTQYF.